A selection of T cell receptor beta chains follows, all from one sample in a study of cytomegalovirus exposure and HLA in healthy donors. Produced via immunoSEQ multiplex PCR; TCRdb's table is partial and in-frame only. This table has 25,000 to 30,000 clones, 55% to 75% appearing once. Sequencing used PBMCs. These receptors came from a woman aged 45-59 years in good health and CMV-seronegative. The CDR3 runs from the conserved cysteine through the conserved F or W. The D gene is left open where the match is weak. Size is stated for part of the rows, as once, few or many counts, or as a class when the clone is expanded.

CDR3 protein | CDR3 DNA | clone size | V gene | D gene | CDR3 length | J gene
CASSSFTLRTEAFF | TGTGCCAGCAGCTCCTTCACTTTGCGCACTGAAGCTTTCTTT | NA | TRBV5-6 | NA | 14 | TRBJ1-1
CASGAGFNQPQHF | TGTGCTAGTGGGGCGGGATTCAATCAGCCCCAGCATTTT | NA | TRBV12-5 | NA | 13 | TRBJ1-5
CASSFDRADYEQYF | TGCGCCAGCAGCTTCGACAGGGCCGACTACGAGCAGTACTTC | NA | TRBV5-1 | TRBD1 | 14 | TRBJ2-7
CASSDRGYGYTF | TGTGCCAGTAGTGACAGGGGCTATGGCTACACCTTC | once | TRBV19 | TRBD1 | 12 | TRBJ1-2
CASSEQGGWTEAFF | TGCGCCAGCAGTGAACAGGGCGGATGGACTGAAGCTTTCTTT | NA | TRBV10-2 | NA | 14 | TRBJ1-1
CASNLNGGYGYTF | TGTGCCAGCAACCTCAACGGGGGGTATGGCTACACCTTC | NA | TRBV28 | NA | 13 | TRBJ1-2
CASSLPGSTNEKLFF | TGTGCCAGCAGCTTGCCGGGTTCAACTAATGAAAAACTGTTTTTT | NA | TRBV7-6 | NA | 15 | TRBJ1-4
CASSPGTGYGYTF | TGTGCCAGCAGCCCCGGGACAGGCTATGGCTACACCTTC | NA | TRBV5-6 | TRBD1 | 13 | TRBJ1-2
CASSGGKVAPGELFF | TGTGCCAGCAGTGGTGGAAAGGTAGCGCCCGGGGAGCTGTTTTTT | NA | TRBV2 | NA | 15 | TRBJ2-2
CATSSLGQGNYGYTF | TGTGCCACCAGCAGCTTAGGACAGGGCAACTATGGCTACACCTTC | NA | TRBV15 | TRBD1 | 15 | TRBJ1-2
CASSLDLNGDTQYF | TGTGCCAGCAGCTTAGATTTGAACGGGGATACGCAGTATTTT | NA | TRBV7-6 | NA | 14 | TRBJ2-3
CASKGVTDTQYF | TGTGCTTCTAAAGGGGTCACAGATACGCAGTATTTT | NA | TRBV12-5 | NA | 12 | TRBJ2-3
CASRQRGGLYNEQFF | TGTGCCAGCAGACAGCGGGGGGGCCTATACAATGAGCAGTTCTTC | few | TRBV5-4 | TRBD2 | 15 | TRBJ2-1
CASSQDGRGNTEAFF | TGCGCCAGCAGCCAAGATGGAAGGGGGAACACTGAAGCTTTCTTT | few | TRBV4-1 | NA | 15 | TRBJ1-1
CASSSRRLIRYTSGIEQYF | TGTGCCAGCAGCTCCCGAAGGTTGATTCGCTACACTAGCGGGATCGAGCAGTACTTC | NA | TRBV5-6 | TRBD2 | 19 | TRBJ2-7
CASSGLTVNTEAFF | TGTGCCAGCAGTGGGCTTACAGTGAACACTGAAGCTTTCTTT | NA | TRBV2 | NA | 14 | TRBJ1-1
CASSSRLGQETQYF | TGTGCCAGCAGTTCACGACTCGGACAAGAGACCCAGTACTTC | NA | TRBV9 | NA | 14 | TRBJ2-5
CSGIETGHSEAFF | TGCAGCGGGATCGAGACAGGGCACTCTGAAGCTTTCTTT | NA | TRBV29-1 | TRBD1 | 13 | TRBJ1-1
CASSPGQNYEAFF | TGCGCCAGCAGCCCAGGGCAGAATTATGAAGCTTTCTTT | once | TRBV5-1 | NA | 13 | TRBJ1-1
CASSKREGYEQFF | TGTGCCAGCAGCAAGCGGGAGGGGTATGAGCAGTTCTTC | few | TRBV27 | TRBD2 | 13 | TRBJ2-1
CASSDRGRGETQYF | TGTGCCAGCAGTGACAGGGGGCGAGGAGAGACCCAGTACTTC | NA | TRBV6-1 | TRBD1 | 14 | TRBJ2-5
CAGRKTGANTGELFF | TGTGCCGGACGAAAGACAGGGGCGAACACCGGGGAGCTGTTTTTT | NA | TRBV2 | TRBD1 | 15 | TRBJ2-2
CASSPRWGRSYNEQFF | TGTGCCAGCAGCCCGAGGTGGGGGCGAAGCTACAATGAGCAGTTCTTC | few | TRBV9 | NA | 16 | TRBJ2-1
CASSIVWTGDGYTF | TGTGCCAGTAGTATAGTTTGGACAGGGGACGGCTACACCTTC | NA | TRBV19 | TRBD1 | 14 | TRBJ1-2
CASSLLGTGGRQETQYF | TGTGCCAGCAGCTTGTTGGGGACGGGAGGGAGGCAAGAGACCCAGTACTTC | NA | TRBV5-4 | TRBD2 | 17 | TRBJ2-5
CATSRDRGAGGYTF | TGTGCCACCAGCAGGGACAGGGGTGCCGGGGGCTACACCTTC | NA | TRBV15 | TRBD1 | 14 | TRBJ1-2